The 11 T cell receptor beta chains below come from one sample, sequenced in a study of neoadjuvant nivolumab and ipilimumab in lung cancer. Sequencing was performed with immunoSEQ multiplex PCR; in TCRdb, only in-frame clones are kept and a portion is missing. The sample holds some 17,000 clones, around 76% seen once. The source was tumor tissue, collected after neoadjuvant nivolumab, alone or with ipilimumab, at or shortly before surgery. Receptors originate from an adult with non-small cell lung cancer.

The chain couples TRBV6-1 to TRBJ2-7; no firm D call. V was trimmed by 1 base and J by 4 bases, leaving 5 bases between them. This CDR3 region has 12 residues. CDR1 and CDR2 (germline): MNHNS, SASEGT. CDR3 bases: TGTGCCAGCAGTGAAGTGGGTTACGAGCAGTACTTC. Translated: CASSEVGYEQYF.

The chain is built from TRBV7-7 and TRBJ2-3, with a possible D match to TRBD2 (5 bases). Germline CDR1 SSHAT, CDR2 FNYEAQ (reference sequence). The length of the CDR3 is 14 residues. The CDR3 reads CAIGDLLPTGTQYF. In DNA, the CDR3 is TGTGCTATCGGGGATCTACTCCCCACCGGTACGCAGTATTTT.

The genes are TRBV9 and TRBJ1-1; no firm D call. Germline values: CDR1 SGDLS, CDR2 YYNGEE. Trimming took 2 bases from V and 0 from J, leaving 5 bases between them. This CDR3 region has 13 residues. The CDR3, as DNA: TGTGCCAGCAGCGTCGGGATGAACACTGAAGCTTTCTTT. Translated, it gives CASSVGMNTEAFF.

The CDR3, as DNA: TGTGCCAGCAGCTTCCAGGGTGGGGCTGATGAAAAACTGTTTTTT. Encoded protein: CASSFQGGADEKLFF. The chain employs TRBV7-2 and TRBJ1-4, with a tentative D call TRBD1 (5 bases). The germline V gene has CDR1 SGHTA and CDR2 FQGNSA. The CDR3 has 15 amino acids. V was cut by 3 bases and J by 6 bases, with 14 bases left in between.

The chain combines TRBV11-2 with TRBJ2-1, with a possible D match to TRBD2 (5 bases). V lost 2 bases to trimming and J lost 2 bases, with 7 bases between them. Germline values: CDR1 SGHAT, CDR2 FQNNGV. The CDR3 is made up of 14 amino acids. CDR3 coding DNA: TGTGCCAGCAGCTTATCCGGGGCCTACAATGAGCAGTTCTTC. The encoded protein is CASSLSGAYNEQFF.

This clone is classed as medium-sized. V gene TRBV19 combines with J gene TRBJ2-6, with TRBD1 as a possible D gene (5 bases). Trimming removed 3 bases from V and 1 base from J, with 7 bases in between. CDR1 and CDR2 (germline): LNHDA, SQIVND (reference sequence). This CDR3 has 15 amino acids. This CDR3 reads CASSIRESGANVLTF. CDR3 bases: TGTGCCAGTAGTATCAGGGAATCTGGGGCCAACGTCCTGACTTTC. Complete variable domain (other parts from reference TRBV19 and TRBJ2-6): DGGITQSPKYLFRKEGQNVTLSCEQNLNHDAMYWYRQDPGQGLRLIYYSQIVNDFQKGDIAEGYSVSREKKESFPLTVTSAQKNPTAFYLCASSIRESGANVLTFGAGSRLTVL.

The sample holds a few counts of this clone. The chain joins TRBV18 to TRBJ1-5; no definite D call. The CDR3 is made up of 13 amino acids. Trimming removed 6 bases from V and 5 bases from J, with 11 bases in between. Per germline, CDR1 KGHSH and CDR2 LQKENI. The CDR3 DNA reads TGTGCCAGCTCTGCTCTCCAGGATCAGCCCCAGCATTTT. This sequence encodes CASSALQDQPQHF.

The CDR3 DNA is TGTGCCAGCAGTACCCAGCGGGGGGATACAGATACGCAGTATTTT. It specifies CASSTQRGDTDTQYF. J is TRBJ2-3 and V is TRBV6-5; 9 nucleotides match TRBD2. Germline CDR1 reads MNHEY; CDR2 reads SVGAGI. V shed 5 bases and J 3 bases; nucleotides not matched to a gene: 6. The CDR3 has 15 residues.

The rearrangement uses TRBV19 and TRBJ1-2; D gene unclear. Germline-derived CDR1 and CDR2 are LNHDA and SQIVND (reference sequence). The CDR3 totals 13 residues. V was shortened by 4 bases and J by 0 bases, with 6 bases between the two germline ends. CDR3 sequence: CASSSTANYGYTF. CDR3 sequence (DNA): TGTGCCAGTAGTAGTACAGCTAACTATGGCTACACCTTC. Variable domain in full (rest from reference TRBV19 and TRBJ1-2): DGGITQSPKYLFRKEGQNVTLSCEQNLNHDAMYWYRQDPGQGLRLIYYSQIVNDFQKGDIAEGYSVSREKKESFPLTVTSAQKNPTAFYLCASSSTANYGYTFGSGTRLTVV.

The genes are TRBV4-1 and TRBJ2-3; no clear D gene. Trimming left V 2 bases short and J 9 bases short, with 6 bases between. The CDR3 has 11 amino acids. CDR1 and CDR2 from the germline V gene are MGHRA and YSYEKL. The CDR3 bases are TGCGCCAGCAGCCAAACGCGCACGCAGTATTTT. As protein: CASSQTRTQYF.

The chain links TRBV29-1 to TRBJ2-5, with 16 nucleotides matching TRBD2. The CDR3 is made up of 16 amino acids. With 4 bases clipped from V and 6 bases from J, the junction kept 8 bases outside the gene matches. CDR1 SQVTM and CDR2 ANQGSEA come from the germline V gene. The CDR3 DNA follows: TGCAGCGTTGCGGGACTAGCGGGGGGGCGTTCTCAGACCCAGTACTTC. Translation gives CSVAGLAGGRSQTQYF.